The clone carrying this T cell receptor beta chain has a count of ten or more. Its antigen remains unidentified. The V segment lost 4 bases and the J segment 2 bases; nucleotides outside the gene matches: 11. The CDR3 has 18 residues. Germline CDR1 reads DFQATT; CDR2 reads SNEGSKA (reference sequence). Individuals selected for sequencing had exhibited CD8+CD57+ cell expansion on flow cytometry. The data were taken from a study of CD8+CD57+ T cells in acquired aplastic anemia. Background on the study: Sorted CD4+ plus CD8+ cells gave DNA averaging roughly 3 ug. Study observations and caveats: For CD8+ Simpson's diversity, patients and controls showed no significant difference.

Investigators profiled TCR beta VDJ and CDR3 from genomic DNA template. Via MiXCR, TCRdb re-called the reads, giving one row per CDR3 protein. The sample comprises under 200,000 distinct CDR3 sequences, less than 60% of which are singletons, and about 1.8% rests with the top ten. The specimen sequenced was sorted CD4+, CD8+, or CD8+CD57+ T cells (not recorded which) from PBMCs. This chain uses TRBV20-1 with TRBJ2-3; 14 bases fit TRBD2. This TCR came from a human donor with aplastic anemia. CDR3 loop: CSAISGTSGSSYTDTQYF. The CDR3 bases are TGCAGTGCTATCAGCGGGACTAGCGGGAGCTCCTACACAGATACGCAGTATTTT.